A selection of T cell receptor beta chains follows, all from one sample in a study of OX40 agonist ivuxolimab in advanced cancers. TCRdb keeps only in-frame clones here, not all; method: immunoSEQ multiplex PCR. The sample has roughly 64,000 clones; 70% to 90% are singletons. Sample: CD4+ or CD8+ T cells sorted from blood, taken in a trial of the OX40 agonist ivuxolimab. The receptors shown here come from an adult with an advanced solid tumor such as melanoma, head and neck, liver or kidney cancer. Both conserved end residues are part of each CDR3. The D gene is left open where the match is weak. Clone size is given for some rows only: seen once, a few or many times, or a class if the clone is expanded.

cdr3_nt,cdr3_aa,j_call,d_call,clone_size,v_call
TGCGCCAGCAGCCGGGAGGGGGGAACTGAAGCTTTCTTT,CASSREGGTEAFF,TRBJ1-1,.,few,TRBV4-3
TGTGCCAGCAGCCAACAGGGGGAGACCCAGTACTTC,CASSQQGETQYF,TRBJ2-5,TRBD1,once,TRBV7-3
TGTGCCAGCAGCCTAGCGGGAGGGCCCCACGAGCAGTACTTC,CASSLAGGPHEQYF,TRBJ2-7,TRBD2,.,TRBV7-9
TGTGCCAGCAGCACCCCCCTTGGAGGGAACACCGGGGAGCTGTTTTTT,CASSTPLGGNTGELFF,TRBJ2-2,.,.,TRBV11-2
TGTGCCAGCTCACCACCCGGAGGGCGGGAGACCCAGTACTTC,CASSPPGGRETQYF,TRBJ2-5,.,few,TRBV18
TGCAGTGCTAAGAGGCCGGGGAGCTACACCTTC,CSAKRPGSYTF,TRBJ1-2,.,once,TRBV20-1
TGTGCCAGCACTCTAAGGGGGGTCACAGATACGCAGTATTTT,CASTLRGVTDTQYF,TRBJ2-3,.,.,TRBV2
TGTGCCAGCAGCTGGGGGGCCAACGTCCTGACTTTC,CASSWGANVLTF,TRBJ2-6,.,.,TRBV28
TGTGCCAGCAGCCAAGTTGGGTACAGGGAGACCCAGTACTTC,CASSQVGYRETQYF,TRBJ2-5,.,.,TRBV4-2
TGTGCCTGGGTGACCGGGACTAGCTCGGATGAGCAGTTCTTC,CAWVTGTSSDEQFF,TRBJ2-1,TRBD2,.,TRBV30
TGTGCCAGCAGCCCGGACAGGTGGAACTATGGCTACACCTTC,CASSPDRWNYGYTF,TRBJ1-2,TRBD1,once,TRBV7-2
TGTGCCAGCAGTCCTTCGACAGGGGGCAACACTGAAGCTTTCTTT,CASSPSTGGNTEAFF,TRBJ1-1,TRBD1,.,TRBV28
TGTGCCAGCAGTCCGGAAACCTCCCTCGAGCAGTACTTC,CASSPETSLEQYF,TRBJ2-7,.,.,TRBV6-4
TGTGCCAGCAGCCAAAGACAGGGCTACGAGCAGTACTTC,CASSQRQGYEQYF,TRBJ2-7,TRBD1,.,TRBV4-2
TGTGCCAGCAGCTTGGTCGCTAGCAGCACAGATACGCAGTATTTT,CASSLVASSTDTQYF,TRBJ2-3,.,once,TRBV5-4
TGTGCCAGCAGTTCCTCCGGGACAGGGGGCCGAGAGCAGTACTTC,CASSSSGTGGREQYF,TRBJ2-5,TRBD1,.,TRBV2
TGTGCCAGCAGTTTAAGGGGACTTCTCTCTAATGAGCAGTTCTTC,CASSLRGLLSNEQFF,TRBJ2-1,.,.,TRBV28
TGTGCCTGGACCGGGACAGCCAACACCGGGGAGCTGTTTTTT,CAWTGTANTGELFF,TRBJ2-2,TRBD1,.,TRBV30
TGCGCCAGCAGCCGGGACAGGGGGCCGACCTACGAGCAGTACTTC,CASSRDRGPTYEQYF,TRBJ2-7,TRBD1,.,TRBV5-1
TGTGCCAGCAGCCAAGATAGGGGAGGAAGGACTGAAGCTTTCTTT,CASSQDRGGRTEAFF,TRBJ1-1,.,.,TRBV14
TGTGCCATCAGTCGACAGGGGTCCAAAGGAAACATTCAGTACTTC,CAISRQGSKGNIQYF,TRBJ2-4,TRBD1,.,TRBV10-3
TGTGCCAGCAGCCAGAACCCCGAAGCTAGCCCCAATGAGCAGTTCTTC,CASSQNPEASPNEQFF,TRBJ2-1,.,once,TRBV4-2
TGTGCCAGCAGCCCGCCGACAGGGTACTTGGCTAGCGGGAGAAATTACGAGCAGTACTTC,CASSPPTGYLASGRNYEQYF,TRBJ2-7,TRBD2,.,TRBV13
TGTGCCAGCAGCCTCCGATGGGGGGCAAGGAACGGGGAGCTGTTTTTT,CASSLRWGARNGELFF,TRBJ2-2,.,.,TRBV13
TGTGCCAGCAGTCCCCTAGCGGGAGGGGGGACAGATACGCAGTATTTT,CASSPLAGGGTDTQYF,TRBJ2-3,TRBD2,.,TRBV2
TGTGCCAGCAGTTTCTTGGGCCGCACAGATACGCAGTATTTT,CASSFLGRTDTQYF,TRBJ2-3,.,.,TRBV7-2
TGTGCCAGCAGCCCTGGGGGAAACATTCAGTACTTC,CASSPGGNIQYF,TRBJ2-4,.,few,TRBV14
TGTGCCAGCAGCCCCGGCGACTCCTACGAGCAGTACTTC,CASSPGDSYEQYF,TRBJ2-7,.,.,TRBV11-3
TGCAGCGTCGGCCAGACTAGCGGGAGGGCCTGGCAGTTCTTC,CSVGQTSGRAWQFF,TRBJ2-1,TRBD2,.,TRBV29-1
TGTGCCAGCAGCTTAGAGGGCGGGAGCTCCTACGAGCAGTACTTC,CASSLEGGSSYEQYF,TRBJ2-7,TRBD2,.,TRBV11-2
TGTGCCAGCAGCTTCCCCCTCGGGGAAGGGCCCTACGAGCAGTACTTC,CASSFPLGEGPYEQYF,TRBJ2-7,.,.,TRBV9
TGTGCCTGGAGTGTACCGACGGCAAATTCACCCCTCCACTTT,CAWSVPTANSPLHF,TRBJ1-6,.,.,TRBV30
TGTGCCAGCTCTGAAATGGGGATACTAAACTATGGCTACACCTTC,CASSEMGILNYGYTF,TRBJ1-2,.,.,TRBV6-5
TGCGCCAGCAGCCAGGCGACAGGGGGCTACGAGCAGTACTTC,CASSQATGGYEQYF,TRBJ2-7,TRBD1,.,TRBV4-1
TGTGCCAGCAGCTTGGGGGAATCCTACGAGCAGTACTTC,CASSLGESYEQYF,TRBJ2-7,.,.,TRBV5-4
TGTGCCAGCTCACCGCCGACCTTACAAGAGACCCAGTACTTC,CASSPPTLQETQYF,TRBJ2-5,.,.,TRBV18
TGTGCCAGCAGCCTCAAGAGTGGGAGCGGATACGAGCAGTACTTC,CASSLKSGSGYEQYF,TRBJ2-7,.,.,TRBV5-4
TGTGCCAGCAGCCGAGACAGTTCTGGAAACACCATATATTTT,CASSRDSSGNTIYF,TRBJ1-3,.,.,TRBV7-8
TGTGCCAGCAGCTTGGGGAACCCGGACAATGAGCAGTTCTTC,CASSLGNPDNEQFF,TRBJ2-1,.,.,TRBV7-8
TGTGCCACCAGCAGAGGGGGGGTGCACGGCAATCAGCCCCAGCATTTT,CATSRGGVHGNQPQHF,TRBJ1-5,.,once,TRBV15
TGTGCCAGCTCACCGACGGGACAGGCCTACGAGCAGTACTTC,CASSPTGQAYEQYF,TRBJ2-7,TRBD1,.,TRBV18